These T cell receptor beta chains were read from a single sample in a study of blood T cells in healthy people across ages. A single record per CDR3 protein comes from TCRdb applying MiXCR to the 5' RACE reads. Among around 900,000 distinct CDR3 sequences listed, just over 50% were seen once. The source material was blood. The receptors stem from a woman aged 55-75 years in good health. Each CDR3 is given with its conserved first and last residue. The D gene is left open where the match is weak. Size tells how often a clone was seen (once, few, many) or the class of an expanded clone, and some rows leave it out.

clone size: .; J gene: TRBJ2-7; D gene: .; V gene: TRBV6-6; CDR3 DNA: TGTGCCAGCAGCTCTACAGGCTTCACTTCCTACGAGCAGTACTTC; CDR3 protein: CASSSTGFTSYEQYF
clone size: .; J gene: TRBJ2-4; D gene: TRBD2; V gene: TRBV7-9; CDR3 DNA: TGTGCCAGCAGCTCCACGACTAGCGGGAGGGCGAACATTCAGTACTTC; CDR3 protein: CASSSTTSGRANIQYF
clone size: .; J gene: TRBJ2-7; D gene: TRBD1; V gene: TRBV6-6; CDR3 DNA: TGTGCCAGCAGTTACTCGGGACAGGGGGCAATCGAGCAGTACTTC; CDR3 protein: CASSYSGQGAIEQYF
clone size: once; J gene: TRBJ2-4; D gene: .; V gene: TRBV28; CDR3 DNA: TGTGCCAGCAGTTTCAGGGGGGCGCGGAACATTCAGTACTTC; CDR3 protein: CASSFRGARNIQYF
clone size: few; J gene: TRBJ1-4; D gene: .; V gene: TRBV7-6; CDR3 DNA: TGTGCCAGCAGCTTAATTCAGACCGAAAAACTGTTTTTT; CDR3 protein: CASSLIQTEKLFF
clone size: .; J gene: TRBJ2-5; D gene: TRBD2; V gene: TRBV10-3; CDR3 DNA: TGTGCCATCAGTGAGAGCGGGGAAGACCGGGAGACCCAGTACTTC; CDR3 protein: CAISESGEDRETQYF
clone size: .; J gene: TRBJ2-5; D gene: .; V gene: TRBV7-8; CDR3 DNA: TGTGCCAGCAGCCCCCTACCCGAGGACGTTCGAGAGACCCAGTACTTC; CDR3 protein: CASSPLPEDVRETQYF
clone size: few; J gene: TRBJ1-4; D gene: .; V gene: TRBV4-3; CDR3 DNA: TGCGCCAGCAGAACTTCACGGACAGTTACAACTAATGAAAAACTGTTTTTT; CDR3 protein: CASRTSRTVTTNEKLFF
clone size: few; J gene: TRBJ2-7; D gene: .; V gene: TRBV15; CDR3 DNA: TGTGCCACCAGGGGTTACAGTTCGGTCTCCCCCTACGAGCAGTACTTC; CDR3 protein: CATRGYSSVSPYEQYF
clone size: .; J gene: TRBJ2-3; D gene: TRBD2; V gene: TRBV25-1; CDR3 DNA: TGTGCCAGCAGTGAATCTGTAGCTAGCGGGAGGGCTACAGATACGCAGTATTTT; CDR3 protein: CASSESVASGRATDTQYF
clone size: .; J gene: TRBJ1-2; D gene: .; V gene: TRBV10-3; CDR3 DNA: TGTGCCATCAGGGACACCACCGAACAGGAAATCCAATACTATGGCTACACCTTC; CDR3 protein: CAIRDTTEQEIQYYGYTF
clone size: .; J gene: TRBJ2-5; D gene: TRBD1; V gene: TRBV4-1; CDR3 DNA: TGCGCCAGCAGCCAAGGTTTTACGGGTCGGGACAGATACCATCAGGAGACCCAGTACTTC; CDR3 protein: CASSQGFTGRDRYHQETQYF
clone size: .; J gene: TRBJ2-7; D gene: TRBD2; V gene: TRBV3-1; CDR3 DNA: TGTGCCAGCAGCCAAGGGACTAGCGGGGGTACCTACGAGCAGTACTTC; CDR3 protein: CASSQGTSGGTYEQYF
clone size: many; J gene: TRBJ2-5; D gene: .; V gene: TRBV7-6; CDR3 DNA: TGTGCCAGCAGCTTAGCGGGGAGGAGGGGAGAGACCCAGTACTTC; CDR3 protein: CASSLAGRRGETQYF
clone size: .; J gene: TRBJ2-7; D gene: .; V gene: TRBV21-1; CDR3 DNA: TGTGCCAGTGGGACGGCGGCTGAGCAGTACTTC; CDR3 protein: CASGTAAEQYF
clone size: few; J gene: TRBJ1-4; D gene: .; V gene: TRBV18; CDR3 DNA: TGTGCCAGCTCACCGACACGGGGGGATGAAAAACTGTTTTTT; CDR3 protein: CASSPTRGDEKLFF
clone size: .; J gene: TRBJ2-1; D gene: TRBD2; V gene: TRBV6-2/TRBV6-3; CDR3 DNA: TGTGCCAGCAGTTACTTGGGACTAGCGGGAGTTTTTGAGCAGTTCTTC; CDR3 protein: CASSYLGLAGVFEQFF
clone size: .; J gene: TRBJ2-5; D gene: .; V gene: TRBV7-6; CDR3 DNA: TGTGCCAGCAGCTTAGTTTGGGGGTTCGGGGAGACCCAGTACTTC; CDR3 protein: CASSLVWGFGETQYF
clone size: .; J gene: TRBJ2-1; D gene: TRBD2; V gene: TRBV7-2; CDR3 DNA: TGTGCCAGCAGCTTAGTTAGTCTAGCGGGAGGAGGAAGTACCTACAATGAGCAGTTCTTC; CDR3 protein: CASSLVSLAGGGSTYNEQFF
clone size: .; J gene: TRBJ1-3; D gene: TRBD1; V gene: TRBV6-5; CDR3 DNA: TGTGCCAGCAGTTATAAGGGGGCAACTGGAAACACCATATATTTT; CDR3 protein: CASSYKGATGNTIYF
clone size: many; J gene: TRBJ2-7; D gene: TRBD2; V gene: TRBV14; CDR3 DNA: TGTGCCAGCAGCCAGGGACTAGCCGTCGACGAGCAGTACTTC; CDR3 protein: CASSQGLAVDEQYF
clone size: .; J gene: TRBJ2-5; D gene: .; V gene: TRBV11-3; CDR3 DNA: TGTGCCAGCAGCTTGGAGCCTAACAGTGTAGGACGGGAGACCCAGTACTTC; CDR3 protein: CASSLEPNSVGRETQYF
clone size: .; J gene: TRBJ1-2; D gene: TRBD1; V gene: TRBV10-3; CDR3 DNA: TGTGCCATCAGTGATCCGGACAGGGGAGGGTATGGCTACACCTTC; CDR3 protein: CAISDPDRGGYGYTF
clone size: .; J gene: TRBJ2-2; D gene: .; V gene: TRBV12-3/TRBV12-4; CDR3 DNA: TGTGCCAGCAGTCAGGGCCTTGGTGGGGAGCTGTTTTTT; CDR3 protein: CASSQGLGGELFF
clone size: many; J gene: TRBJ2-3; D gene: .; V gene: TRBV29-1; CDR3 DNA: TGCAGCGTTGGCGGCACTACCACTAGCACAGATACGCAGTATTTT; CDR3 protein: CSVGGTTTSTDTQYF
clone size: few; J gene: TRBJ2-5; D gene: .; V gene: TRBV20-1; CDR3 DNA: TGCAGTGCCAACAACCCCGGTCGGATGCAAGAGACCCAGTACTTC; CDR3 protein: CSANNPGRMQETQYF
clone size: .; J gene: TRBJ1-2; D gene: .; V gene: TRBV12-3/TRBV12-4; CDR3 DNA: TGTGCCAGCAGTTTAGTGAGTTCCGGCTACACCTTC; CDR3 protein: CASSLVSSGYTF
clone size: .; J gene: TRBJ2-2; D gene: .; V gene: TRBV5-1; CDR3 DNA: TGCGCCAGCGGGACCACGAACACCGGGGAGCTGTTTTTT; CDR3 protein: CASGTTNTGELFF
clone size: .; J gene: TRBJ2-7; D gene: .; V gene: TRBV18; CDR3 DNA: TGTGCCAGCTCACCACAATCCCCGGGCGGCACCTACGAGCAGTACTTC; CDR3 protein: CASSPQSPGGTYEQYF
clone size: .; J gene: TRBJ2-1; D gene: .; V gene: TRBV20-1; CDR3 DNA: TGCAGTGCCCGAGAGGGACTTCGGGCGGGGTTCTACAATGAGCAGTTCTTC; CDR3 protein: CSAREGLRAGFYNEQFF
clone size: .; J gene: TRBJ2-5; D gene: TRBD1; V gene: TRBV20-1; CDR3 DNA: TGCAGTGCTAGAGCTCCGGGACAGCAAGAGACCCAGTACTTC; CDR3 protein: CSARAPGQQETQYF
clone size: .; J gene: TRBJ1-1; D gene: .; V gene: TRBV29-1; CDR3 DNA: TGCAGCGTTGAGGCGCGCACGGGCGACACTGTAGCTTTCTTT; CDR3 protein: CSVEARTGDTVAFF
clone size: few; J gene: TRBJ1-4; D gene: TRBD1; V gene: TRBV4-1; CDR3 DNA: TGCGCCAGCAGCCGCCTACTCCGGGACAGTAATGAAAAACTGTTTTTT; CDR3 protein: CASSRLLRDSNEKLFF
clone size: .; J gene: TRBJ2-1; D gene: TRBD2; V gene: TRBV27; CDR3 DNA: TGTGCCAGCACCCCTCTGGCTAGCGGATACAATGAGCAGTTCTTC; CDR3 protein: CASTPLASGYNEQFF
clone size: .; J gene: TRBJ2-5; D gene: TRBD2; V gene: TRBV24-1; CDR3 DNA: TGTGCCGCCAGTGATGCAACGGCACTAGCGGAAGCGGAGACCCAGTACTTC; CDR3 protein: CAASDATALAEAETQYF
clone size: .; J gene: TRBJ2-3; D gene: .; V gene: TRBV7-9; CDR3 DNA: TGTGCCAGCGGAAAAGCGACGCAGACGAGCACAGATACGCAGTATTTT; CDR3 protein: CASGKATQTSTDTQYF
clone size: .; J gene: TRBJ2-7; D gene: TRBD2; V gene: TRBV4-3; CDR3 DNA: TGCGCCAGCAGCCTGCAGCGGGAGGGCCTTTACGAGCAGTACTTC; CDR3 protein: CASSLQREGLYEQYF
clone size: .; J gene: TRBJ2-3; D gene: TRBD2; V gene: TRBV11-2; CDR3 DNA: TGTGCCAGCAGCCCTAGACTAGCGGGGCGCACAGATACGCAGTATTTT; CDR3 protein: CASSPRLAGRTDTQYF
clone size: .; J gene: TRBJ2-1; D gene: TRBD1; V gene: TRBV20-1; CDR3 DNA: TGCAGTGCTAGAGATGTACAGGGGGCTTTTTATGAGCAGTTCTTC; CDR3 protein: CSARDVQGAFYEQFF